Included here is one T cell receptor beta chain sequence, with context. These data belong to a study of blood T cells in healthy people across ages. For the second PCR, which ran for 7 to 11 cycles, a sample-barcoded 5' primer and a J-beta primer mix were used. Per-sample output comprised a minimum of 3 million paired-end reads containing CDR3. MiXCR was run by TCRdb on the 5' RACE reads, yielding one entry per CDR3 protein. Counted here are about a million distinct CDR3 sequences, roughly half occurring once; the ten biggest clones make up about 20%. Every donor contributed about 10 milliliters of peripheral blood by blood draw. Each sample yielded at least 6 million isolated PBMCs. J gave up 1 base and V 3 bases, and 5 bases lay outside the gene matches. The germline V gene has CDR1 SGHVS and CDR2 FQNEAQ. The CDR3 is 16 amino acids.

Material: blood. The V gene is TRBV7-8, the J gene TRBJ2-3; 9 bases match TRBD2. The TCR was taken from a woman aged 60 to 75 in good health. The CDR3: CASSFLKREGTDTQYF. CDR3 bases: TGTGCCAGCAGCTTTCTAAAGCGGGAGGGCACAGATACGCAGTATTTT. Full variable domain (missing parts from reference TRBV7-8 and TRBJ2-3): GAGVSQSPRYKVAKRGQDVALRCDPISGHVSLFWYQQALGQGPEFLTYFQNEAQLDKSGLPSDRFFAERPEGSVSTLKIQRTQQEDSAVYLCASSFLKREGTDTQYFGPGTRLTVL.